This T cell receptor beta chain was sequenced in a study of cytomegalovirus exposure and HLA in healthy donors. Study-level results: Exclusion as indistinguishable affected some V segments, including TRBV6-2 and TRBV6-3. An analysis done earlier found most TCR beta V segments productive about 87% or about 30% of the time.

On this clone: Antigen specificity is unknown.

This CDR3 is built from 15 residues. Trimming cost V 6 bases and J 7 bases; bases outside gene matches: 10. The germline gives CDR1 MNHEY, CDR2 SVGAGI. PCR involved 60 Vbeta and 13 Jbeta primers. TCRdb keeps only in-frame clones here, not all; method: immunoSEQ multiplex PCR. This sample contains around 120,000 clones. The clonotype originates from a man aged 18 to 29 in good health and CMV-seronegative. This chain uses TRBV6-5 with TRBJ2-1; 9 positions agree with TRBD2. Sequenced: PBMCs. The CDR3 region has the DNA TGTGCCAGCAGAATCCCCGGGACTAGCTTGAATGAGCAGTTCTTC. Translated, it gives CASRIPGTSLNEQFF.